This T cell receptor (beta chain) was obtained from a study of regulatory T cells in long-lasting Graves disease. Regarding the study as a whole: With some 2,500 shared public clonotypes, persistent patients exceeded new patients, who shared more than 900.

Time point: newly diagnosed GD, antithyroid drugs for less than 3 months. Scientists built the TCR library using RNA that was extracted from PBMCs. Investigators prepared the TCR beta libraries by applying iRepertoire HTBI primers and Arm-PCR of CDR3 regions. TCRdb analysed the multiplex PCR reads with MiXCR anew, one entry per CDR3 protein. The table lists about 530,000 distinct CDR3 sequences, 16% of them singletons. The CDR3 totals 13 residues. The ends lost 3 bases at V and 9 bases at J; junction bases unmatched: 5. This clonotype was detected many times. Its antigen is still unknown. This sample was shared with a second study, whose subject was T cells in Graves' hyperthyroidism and ophthalmopathy. This second study says: In simple terms, a model built on 13 V-J features told ophthalmopathy apart from stable hyperthyroidism.

The rearrangement joins TRBV12-3 or TRBV12-4 to TRBJ2-1, with TRBD1 matching 7 bases. The material sequenced was peripheral blood mononuclear cells (PBMCs), taken at new diagnosis, from a patient treated with antithyroid drugs. The sequence was collected from a woman aged 40 to 65 with Graves disease. The CDR3 bases are TGTGCCAGCAGTTTCGGGACAGATGGTGAGCAGTTCTTC. Protein sequence: CASSFGTDGEQFF.